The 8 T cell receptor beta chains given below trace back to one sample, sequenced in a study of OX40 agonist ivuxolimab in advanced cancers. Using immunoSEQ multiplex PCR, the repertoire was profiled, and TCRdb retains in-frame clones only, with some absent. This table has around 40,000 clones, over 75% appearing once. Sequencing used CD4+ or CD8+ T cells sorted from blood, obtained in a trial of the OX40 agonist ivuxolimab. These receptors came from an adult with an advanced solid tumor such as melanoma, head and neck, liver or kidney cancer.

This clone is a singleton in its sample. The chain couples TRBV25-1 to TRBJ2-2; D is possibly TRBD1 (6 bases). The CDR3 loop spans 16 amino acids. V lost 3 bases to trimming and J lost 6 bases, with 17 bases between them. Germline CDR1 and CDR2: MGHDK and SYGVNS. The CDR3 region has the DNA TGTGCCAGCAGTGACCACCGCAGGGGAGAGTCCGGGGAGCTGTTTTTT. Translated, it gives CASSDHRRGESGELFF.

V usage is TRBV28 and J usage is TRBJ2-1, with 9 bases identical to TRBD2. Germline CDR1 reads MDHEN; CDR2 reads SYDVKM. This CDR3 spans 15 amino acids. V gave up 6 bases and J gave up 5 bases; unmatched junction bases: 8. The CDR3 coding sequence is TGTGCCAGCAGACTTAGCGGGAGTGGGAACAATGAGCAGTTCTTC. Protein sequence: CASRLSGSGNNEQFF.

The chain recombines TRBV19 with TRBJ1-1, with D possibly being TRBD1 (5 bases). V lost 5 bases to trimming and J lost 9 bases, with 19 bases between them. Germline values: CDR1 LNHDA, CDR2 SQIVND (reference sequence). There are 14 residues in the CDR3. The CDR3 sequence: CASSQDRRGQKAFF. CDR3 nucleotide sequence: TGTGCCAGTAGTCAGGACCGGCGGGGCCAAAAAGCTTTCTTT.

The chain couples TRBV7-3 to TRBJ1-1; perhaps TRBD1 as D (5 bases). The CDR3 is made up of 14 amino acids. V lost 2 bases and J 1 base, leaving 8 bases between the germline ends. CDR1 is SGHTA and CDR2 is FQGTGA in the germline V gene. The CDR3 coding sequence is TGTGCCAGCAGCTTAGGGCAGGGGAACACTGAAGCTTTCTTT. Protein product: CASSLGQGNTEAFF.

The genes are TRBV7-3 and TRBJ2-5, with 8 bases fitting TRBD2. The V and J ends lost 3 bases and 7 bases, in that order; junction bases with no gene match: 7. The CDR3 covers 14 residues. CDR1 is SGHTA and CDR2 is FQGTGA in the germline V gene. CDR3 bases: TGTGCCAGCAGCTTCCAGCGGGAGTCGGCGACCCAGTACTTC. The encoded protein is CASSFQRESATQYF.

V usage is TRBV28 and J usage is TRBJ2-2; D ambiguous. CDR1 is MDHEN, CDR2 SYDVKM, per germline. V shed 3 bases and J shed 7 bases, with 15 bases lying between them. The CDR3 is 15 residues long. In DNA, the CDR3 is TGTGCCAGCAGTTTCCCGCGGCCGAGGAGCGGGGAGCTGTTTTTT. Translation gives CASSFPRPRSGELFF.

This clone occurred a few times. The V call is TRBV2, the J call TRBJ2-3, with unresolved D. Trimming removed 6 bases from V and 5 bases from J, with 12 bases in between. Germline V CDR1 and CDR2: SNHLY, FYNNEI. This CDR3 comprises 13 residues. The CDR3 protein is CASRGPNEDTQYF. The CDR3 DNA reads TGTGCCAGCAGGGGCCCGAACGAAGATACGCAGTATTTT.

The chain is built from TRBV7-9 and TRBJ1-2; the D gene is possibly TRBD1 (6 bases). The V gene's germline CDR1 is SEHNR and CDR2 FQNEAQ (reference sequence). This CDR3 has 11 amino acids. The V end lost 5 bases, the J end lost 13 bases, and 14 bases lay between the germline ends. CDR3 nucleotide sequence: TGTGCCAGCAGCAGGACAGCCCCGGGCACCTTC. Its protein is CASSRTAPGTF.